The 20 T cell receptor beta chains below all came from one sample that was sequenced in a study of response to subunit inactivated influenza vaccine. MiXCR was run by TCRdb on the RT-PCR reads, yielding one entry per CDR3 protein. Among roughly 570,000 distinct CDR3 sequences, less than 15% were seen once, and the ten largest hold 8.5% to 14%. Sequencing used PBMCs from blood, obtained about 11 days after vaccination. Every receptor here comes from a man aged 45-65 years who received an inactivated influenza vaccine.

V gene TRBV6-1 combines with J gene TRBJ2-7, with 8 bases identical to TRBD1. Germline-derived CDR1 and CDR2 are MNHNS and SASEGT. The CDR3 runs 14 residues. Trimming took 6 bases from V and 4 from J; bases not matched to a gene: 8. CDR3 DNA: TGTGCCAGCAGCCGGACAGGGAAGGGATACGAGCAGTACTTC. Its protein product is CASSRTGKGYEQYF.

The V call is TRBV29-1, the J call TRBJ1-6; D unclear. Germline assignment: CDR1 SQVTM and CDR2 ANQGSEA. The ends were cut back, 4 bases at V and 11 bases at J, with 15 bases in the middle. CDR3 length equals 13 residues. Written as DNA, the CDR3 is TGCAGCGTTGCTTTAGGGAGGACGACACCCCTCCACTTT. This translates into CSVALGRTTPLHF.

The V call is TRBV5-5, the J call TRBJ2-1, with D unresolved. V lost 4 bases and J lost 5, with 10 bases in between. The germline gives CDR1 SGHKS, CDR2 YYEKEE (reference sequence). The CDR3 is 13 residues long. This CDR3 is CASSAYKDNEQFF. DNA for the CDR3: TGTGCCAGCAGCGCCTACAAGGACAATGAGCAGTTCTTC.

This clonotype has only a few counts. The chain combines TRBV4-1 with TRBJ2-3, with 14 bases fitting TRBD2. Germline V lookup: CDR1 MGHRA, CDR2 YSYEKL. V lost 2 bases to trimming and J lost 3 bases; unmatched junction nucleotides: 4. The CDR3 has 17 residues. The CDR3 here is CASSQRLAGGGTDTQYF. CDR3 sequence (DNA): TGCGCCAGCAGCCAACGACTAGCGGGAGGGGGGACAGATACGCAGTATTTT.

There are a few counts of this clonotype. The chain recombines TRBV20-1 with TRBJ2-1; D possibly corresponds to TRBD1 (5 bases). V lost 3 bases to trimming and J lost 1 base, with 13 bases between them. CDR3 size: 15 residues. Germline lookup yields CDR1 DFQATT and CDR2 SNEGSKA (reference sequence). CDR3 in amino acids: CSASAGHRSYNEQFF. For the CDR3, the DNA is TGCAGTGCTAGTGCAGGACATAGGTCCTACAATGAGCAGTTCTTC.

The chain combines TRBV11-2 with TRBJ1-4; maybe TRBD1 (5 bases). Trimming removed 1 base from V and 5 bases from J, with 32 bases in between. Germline V lookup: CDR1 SGHAT, CDR2 FQNNGV. The CDR3 is 22 residues long. The CDR3 coding sequence is TGTGCCAGCAGCTTAGGTTTAATCTTCAGGGTTGGGCCCCAGAGCCGGAATGAAAAACTGTTTTTT. It encodes CASSLGLIFRVGPQSRNEKLFF.

CDR3 DNA sequence: TGTGCCAGCAGCCAAGAATTGTCCGATACGCAGTATTTT. Its translation: CASSQELSDTQYF. V usage is TRBV3-1 and J usage is TRBJ2-3; D is unresolved. The germline V gene encodes CDR1 LGHDT and CDR2 YNNKEL (reference sequence). CDR3 length: 13 amino acids. V dropped 0 bases and J dropped 6 bases, with 7 bases sitting between them.

This clonotype has only a few counts. The chain recombines TRBV6-5 with TRBJ2-1; the D gene is possibly TRBD2 (5 bases). Trimming removed 1 base from V and 2 bases from J, with 12 bases in between. Looked up from germline, CDR1 is MNHEY and CDR2 is SVGAGI. The CDR3 totals 16 residues. CDR3 loop: CASSYFPGSAYNEQFF. The CDR3 nucleotides read TGTGCCAGCAGTTACTTTCCGGGGTCGGCCTACAATGAGCAGTTCTTC.

The chain has TRBV5-6 and TRBJ2-3, with D perhaps matching TRBD1 (6 bases). The CDR3 is made up of 15 amino acids. Germline CDR1 SGHDT, CDR2 YYEEEE. Trimming took off 1 base at V and 0 bases at J, with 9 bases between the two ends. CDR3 in amino acids: CASSLIGQSTDTQYF. CDR3 nucleotide sequence: TGTGCCAGCAGCTTGATCGGACAGAGCACAGATACGCAGTATTTT.

V is TRBV7-2 and J is TRBJ2-7; 13 bases line up with TRBD2. The germline CDR1 and CDR2 sequences are SGHTA and FQGNSA. The junction had 5 bases not matched to a gene; V was cut back by 1 base and J by 8 bases. The CDR3 is 15 amino acids. Written as DNA, the CDR3 is TGTGCCAGCAGCTTAGATAAGGGACTAGCGGGACAGCAGTACTTC. It yields the protein CASSLDKGLAGQQYF. Variable domain in full (rest from reference TRBV7-2 and TRBJ2-7): GAGVSQSPSNKVTEKGKDVELRCDPISGHTALYWYRQSLGQGLEFLIYFQGNSAPDKSGLPSDRFSAERTGGSVSTLTIQRTQQEDSAVYLCASSLDKGLAGQQYFGPGTRLTVT.

The chain links TRBV7-2 to TRBJ2-3, with 7 nucleotides matching TRBD1. J was trimmed by 1 base and V by 5 bases; bases with no gene match: 6. There are 15 residues in the CDR3. CDR1 and CDR2 from the germline V gene are SGHTA and FQGNSA. The CDR3 DNA reads TGTGCCAGCAGCAAGGGACAGCCCCGCACAGATACGCAGTATTTT. It yields the protein CASSKGQPRTDTQYF.

This clonotype came up many times. This chain links TRBV29-1 with TRBJ2-1; TRBD2 matches at 8 bases. After removal of 6 bases from V and 9 bases from J, the junction contained 7 bases not matched to a gene. CDR1 is SQVTM, CDR2 ANQGSEA, per germline. The CDR3 sequence is 12 residues long. The CDR3 loop reads CSVPGGPSEQFF. The CDR3 coding sequence is TGCAGCGTCCCGGGGGGGCCTTCTGAGCAGTTCTTC.

To note about this clonotype: A much more abundant neighbour one base away suggests this may be a read error. This chain connects TRBV12-3 or TRBV12-4 to TRBJ2-7, with TRBD2 identical over 8 bases. The CDR3 runs 16 residues. The CDR3 reads CAISSRRTSRSYEQYF. The CDR3 DNA sequence: TGTGCCATCAGTTCCCGGAGGACTAGCCGCTCCTACGAGCAGTACTTC.

The table lists this clonotype with a few counts. A read error may account for a junction end that differs from germline. The V and J genes are TRBV5-1 and TRBJ2-1, with D possibly being TRBD1 (5 bases). CDR1 SGHRS and CDR2 YFSETQ come from the germline V gene. CDR3 length equals 14 residues. The CDR3 loop is CASILSQGWGILIF. In DNA form, the CDR3 reads TGCGCCAGCATCTTGTCCCAGGGTTGGGGTATTTTAATCTTC.

This clonotype has more than one count but fewer than ten. The CDR3 region is CASSEAGYTGELFF. The CDR3 bases are TGTGCCAGCAGTGAAGCGGGGTACACCGGGGAGCTGTTTTTT. The chain uses TRBV25-1 and TRBJ2-2; perhaps TRBD2 as D (6 bases). The CDR3 has 14 amino acids. The V gene lost 2 bases and the J gene lost 3 bases, with 7 bases spanning the gap. Germline CDR1 is MGHDK and CDR2 is SYGVNS.

V gene TRBV20-1 combines with J gene TRBJ2-6, with D maybe TRBD2 (6 bases). V dropped 5 bases and J dropped 0 bases, with 8 bases sitting between them. CDR1 is DFQATT and CDR2 is SNEGSKA in the germline V gene (reference sequence). The CDR3 covers 14 residues. The CDR3: CSAVGGSGANVLTF. In DNA form, the CDR3 reads TGCAGTGCTGTGGGGGGCTCTGGGGCCAACGTCCTGACTTTC.

The V call is TRBV7-2, the J call TRBJ2-1; D might be TRBD2 (6 bases). Germline-derived CDR1 and CDR2 are SGHTA and FQGNSA. This CDR3 spans 14 amino acids. V was clipped by 5 bases and J by 9 bases, with 17 bases between them. CDR3 nucleotide sequence: TGTGCCAGCAGCCGTATCAAGAGCGGGTCTGAGCAGTTCTTC. Amino acids: CASSRIKSGSEQFF.

The chain couples TRBV3-1 to TRBJ2-5; 12 positions match TRBD2. Germline lookup yields CDR1 LGHDT and CDR2 YNNKEL (reference sequence). The CDR3 contains 17 residues. The ends lost 1 base at V and 2 bases at J; junction bases unmatched: 5. CDR3 nucleotide sequence: TGTGCCAGCAGCCAAGGAGTTCTAGCGGGGGGGCAAGAGACCCAGTACTTC. This sequence encodes CASSQGVLAGGQETQYF.

This clonotype was picked up a small number of times. The rearrangement joins TRBV6-1 to TRBJ2-5, with D possibly matching TRBD1 (8 bases). Trimming took 5 bases from V and 5 from J, leaving 18 bases between them. Germline V gene data show CDR1 as MNHNS and CDR2 as SASEGT. This CDR3 region has 15 residues. CDR3 DNA sequence: TGTGCCAGCAGTACAACAGGGGGAGGGTATGAGACCCAGTACTTC. Residues: CASSTTGGGYETQYF.

This clonotype has a handful of counts. This chain links TRBV6-2 or TRBV6-3 with TRBJ2-2, with D possibly matching TRBD2 (5 bases). The V end lost 10 bases, the J end lost 7 bases, and 10 bases lay between the germline ends. The CDR3 runs 11 residues. CDR1 MNHEY and CDR2 SVGEGT come from the germline V gene. CDR3 residues: CATREGGELFF. The CDR3 nucleotides read TGTGCCACCCGCGAGGGCGGGGAGCTGTTTTTT.